One T cell receptor beta chain is described in this entry. Its antigen is not identified. This record comes from a study of PD-1 blockade in classical Hodgkin lymphoma. Study-level findings and limits: Patients with an early start, nivolumab under 1 year after ASCT, were excluded. It was among complete responders that baseline diversity resembled that of newly diagnosed patients.

Germline V CDR1 and CDR2: SGHRS, YFSETQ. V shed 2 bases and J shed 6 bases, with 11 bases lying between them. This CDR3 has 13 amino acids. Profiling relied on immunoSEQ multiplex PCR, and the TCRdb table lists in-frame clones only, not all of them. The sample gives about 98,000 clones, just under 95% of which show up once; less than 3.5% is in the top ten. Brentuximab vedotin exposure varied among the patients, all of whom had relapsed after autologous stem cell transplantation. The genes are TRBV5-1 and TRBJ1-2; D is unclear. The sequenced sample was peripheral blood mononuclear cells (PBMCs), obtained at baseline. This receptor was identified in a human donor with classical Hodgkin lymphoma. The CDR3 bases are TGCGCCAGCAGCTTCGAAGGGTTAGATGGCTACACCTTC. It translates to CASSFEGLDGYTF.